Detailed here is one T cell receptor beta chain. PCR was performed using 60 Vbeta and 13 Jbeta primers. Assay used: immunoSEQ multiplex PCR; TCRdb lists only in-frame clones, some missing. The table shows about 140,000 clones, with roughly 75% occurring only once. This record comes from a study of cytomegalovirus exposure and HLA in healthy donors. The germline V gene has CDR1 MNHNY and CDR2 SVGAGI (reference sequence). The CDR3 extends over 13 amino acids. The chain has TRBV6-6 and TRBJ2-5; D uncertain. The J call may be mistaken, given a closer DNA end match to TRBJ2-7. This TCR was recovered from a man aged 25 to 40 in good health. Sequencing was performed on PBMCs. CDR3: CASSTLVRNEQYF. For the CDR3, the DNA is TGTGCCAGCAGCACACTGGTGCGGAACGAGCAGTACTTC.